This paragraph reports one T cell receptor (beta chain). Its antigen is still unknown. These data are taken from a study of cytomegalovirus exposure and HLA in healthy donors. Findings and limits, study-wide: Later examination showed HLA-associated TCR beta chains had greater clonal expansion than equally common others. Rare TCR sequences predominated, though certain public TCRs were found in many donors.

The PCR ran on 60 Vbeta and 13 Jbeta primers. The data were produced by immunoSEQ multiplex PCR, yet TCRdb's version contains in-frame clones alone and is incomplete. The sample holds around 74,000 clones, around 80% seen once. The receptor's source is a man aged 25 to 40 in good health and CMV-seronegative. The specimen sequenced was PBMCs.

For the CDR3, the DNA is TGTGCCAGCAGCTTACCCGTATCGCGTGGCTACACCTTC. Its protein is CASSLPVSRGYTF. The V call is TRBV7-2, the J call TRBJ1-2; unclear D gene. Trimming removed 2 bases from V and 7 bases from J, with 11 bases in between. The germline CDR1 and CDR2 sequences are SGHTA and FQGNSA. The CDR3 extends over 13 amino acids.